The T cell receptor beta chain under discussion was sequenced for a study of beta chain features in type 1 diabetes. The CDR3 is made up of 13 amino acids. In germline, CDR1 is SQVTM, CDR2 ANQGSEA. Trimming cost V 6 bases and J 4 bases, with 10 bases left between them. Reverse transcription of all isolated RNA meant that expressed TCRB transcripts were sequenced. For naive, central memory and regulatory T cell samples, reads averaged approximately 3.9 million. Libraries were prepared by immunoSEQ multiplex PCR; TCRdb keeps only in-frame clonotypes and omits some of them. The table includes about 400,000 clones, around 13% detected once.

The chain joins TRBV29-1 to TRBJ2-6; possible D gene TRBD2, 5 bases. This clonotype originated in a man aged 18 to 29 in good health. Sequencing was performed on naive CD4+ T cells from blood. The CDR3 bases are TGCAGCGTGAGGGTGGTCGGGGCCAACGTCCTGACTTTC. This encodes CSVRVVGANVLTF.